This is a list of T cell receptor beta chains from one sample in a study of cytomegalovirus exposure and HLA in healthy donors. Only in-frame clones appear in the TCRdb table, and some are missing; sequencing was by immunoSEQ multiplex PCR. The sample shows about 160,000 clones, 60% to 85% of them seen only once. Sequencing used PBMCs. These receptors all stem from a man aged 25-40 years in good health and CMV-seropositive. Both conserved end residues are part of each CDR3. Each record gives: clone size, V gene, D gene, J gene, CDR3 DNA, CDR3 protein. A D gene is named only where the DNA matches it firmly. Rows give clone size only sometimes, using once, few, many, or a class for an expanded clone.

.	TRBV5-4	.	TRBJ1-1	TGTGCCAGCAGCTTAGACACGAACACTGAAGCTTTCTTT	CASSLDTNTEAFF
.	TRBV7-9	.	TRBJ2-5	TGTGCCAGCAGCGCTAGGTCGTCGGGGTCGTATCGGGAGACCCAGTACTTC	CASSARSSGSYRETQYF
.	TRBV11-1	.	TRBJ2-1	TGTGCCAGCAGCCTCCCGGGGGTGGAGCAGTTCTTC	CASSLPGVEQFF
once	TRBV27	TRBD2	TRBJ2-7	TGTGCCAGCAGTTCTCGACTAGCGGGCCCTCTCGAGCAGTACTTC	CASSSRLAGPLEQYF
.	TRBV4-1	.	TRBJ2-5	TGCGCCAGCAGCCAAGTTCTCAGGGAGACCCAGTACTTC	CASSQVLRETQYF
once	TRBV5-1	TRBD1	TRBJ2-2	TGCGCCAGCAGTGCTACAGGGGACACCGGGGAGCTGTTTTTT	CASSATGDTGELFF
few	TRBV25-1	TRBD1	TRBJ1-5	TGTGCCAGCAGTGGAACAGGAGGGACAGCAGGTAGCAATCAGCCCCAGCATTTT	CASSGTGGTAGSNQPQHF
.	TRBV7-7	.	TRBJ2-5	TGTGCCAGCAGCTTAGGGCAGGTAGAGACCCAGTACTTC	CASSLGQVETQYF
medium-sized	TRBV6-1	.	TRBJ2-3	TGTGCCAGCAGTGAAAGCGAGCTAGCCCTTAGCACAGATACGCAGTATTTT	CASSESELALSTDTQYF
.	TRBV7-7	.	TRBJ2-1	TGTGCCAGCAGCTTAGCGGGCGCATACAATGAGCAGTTCTTC	CASSLAGAYNEQFF
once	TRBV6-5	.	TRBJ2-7	TGTGCCAGCAGTTTGGTTGCGGGGCTTTCCGTTGGGCAGTACTTC	CASSLVAGLSVGQYF
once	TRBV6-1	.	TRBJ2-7	TGTGCCAGCAGTGAGGACTGGAGCTCCTACGAGCAGTACTTC	CASSEDWSSYEQYF
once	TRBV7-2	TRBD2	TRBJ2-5	TGTGCCAGCAGCTTAGGGGGGGGAGAGACCCAGTACTTC	CASSLGGGETQYF
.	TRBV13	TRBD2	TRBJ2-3	TGTGCCAGCAGCTGGGTAGCAGAGTTGGGGGGGAACGCAGATACGCAGTATTTT	CASSWVAELGGNADTQYF
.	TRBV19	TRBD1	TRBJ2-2	TGTGCCAGTAGTAGACCGGGACAGGAAAACACCGGGGAGCTGTTTTTT	CASSRPGQENTGELFF
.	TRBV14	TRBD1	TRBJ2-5	TGTGCCAGCAGCCAGGGGACAGGGGGCGCGGAGACCCAGTACTTC	CASSQGTGGAETQYF
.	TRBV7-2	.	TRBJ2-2	TGTGCCAGCACCCCCCCCGGGGGGAACACCGGGGAGCTGTTTTTT	CASTPPGGNTGELFF
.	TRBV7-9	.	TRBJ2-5	TGTGCCAGCAGCTTAGCAGCCTTAAAACAGGGCGTGGAGGAAGAGACCCAGTACTTC	CASSLAALKQGVEEETQYF
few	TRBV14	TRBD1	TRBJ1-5	TGTGCCAGCAGCCAAGGGACAGGACGATACAATCAGCCCCAGCATTTT	CASSQGTGRYNQPQHF
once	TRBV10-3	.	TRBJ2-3	TGTGCCATCACGAGCACAGATACGCAGTATTTT	CAITSTDTQYF
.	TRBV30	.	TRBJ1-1	TGTGCCTGGGACGGGGGGCACACTGAAGCTTTCTTT	CAWDGGHTEAFF
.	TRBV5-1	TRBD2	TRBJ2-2	TGCGCCAGCACTGGGAGGGCTGAAACCGGGGAGCTGTTTTTT	CASTGRAETGELFF
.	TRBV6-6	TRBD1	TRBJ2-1	TGTGCCAGCAGTTACCCATCCGGGACAGACAATGAGCAGTTCTTC	CASSYPSGTDNEQFF
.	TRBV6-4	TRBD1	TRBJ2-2	TGTGCCAGCAGTTCCGGGACAGGGGACACCGGGGAGCTGTTTTTT	CASSSGTGDTGELFF
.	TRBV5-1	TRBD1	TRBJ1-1	TGCGCCAGCAGCCTAGGACAGGGAAATGAAGCTTTCTTT	CASSLGQGNEAFF
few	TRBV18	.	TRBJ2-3	TGTGCCAGCTCGCGGGTGGATACGCAGTATTTT	CASSRVDTQYF
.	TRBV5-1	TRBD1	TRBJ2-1	TGCGCCAGCAGCTTGGAAGGGGGCAGCTCCTACAATGAGCAGTTCTTC	CASSLEGGSSYNEQFF
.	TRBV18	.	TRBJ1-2	TGTGCCAGCTCACCGGCAGGGAAGGACTATGGCTACACCTTC	CASSPAGKDYGYTF
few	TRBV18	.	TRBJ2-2	TGTGCCAGCTCACCACTGGGAGGGACAGGTGCGACCGGGGAGCTGTTTTTT	CASSPLGGTGATGELFF
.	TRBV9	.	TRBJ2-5	TGTGCCAGCAGCGTAGACAAGGGGCCGAAAGAGACCCAGTACTTC	CASSVDKGPKETQYF
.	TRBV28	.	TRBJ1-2	TGTGCCAGCAGACCCTATCAGGCAGCAGCAGGAAGCTATGGCTACACCTTC	CASRPYQAAAGSYGYTF
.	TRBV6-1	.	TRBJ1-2	TGTGCCGGTAGACAGGTATATGGCTACACCTTC	CAGRQVYGYTF
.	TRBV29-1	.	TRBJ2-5	TGCAGCGTTGTTCTAGATCTGATGGTAGAGACCCAGTACTTC	CSVVLDLMVETQYF
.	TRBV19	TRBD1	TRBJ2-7	TGTGCCAGTAGTCCCTGGACAGGAAGCTCCTACGAGCAGTACTTC	CASSPWTGSSYEQYF
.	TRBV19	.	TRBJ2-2	TGTGCCAGCACACAGGACAGCAGATCCACCGGGGAGCTGTTTTTT	CASTQDSRSTGELFF
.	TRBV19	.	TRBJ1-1	TGTGCCGCGGCTACAGGGTACACTGAAGCTTTCTTT	CAAATGYTEAFF
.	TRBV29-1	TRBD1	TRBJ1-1	TGCAGCGTCGAAAGACAGGGACCAAACACTGAAGCTTTCTTT	CSVERQGPNTEAFF
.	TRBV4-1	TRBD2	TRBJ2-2	TGCGCCAGCAGCCCCCGGTCTAGCGGGGATCACACCGGGGAGCTGTTTTTT	CASSPRSSGDHTGELFF
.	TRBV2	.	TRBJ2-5	TGTGCCAGCAGTCCCCTACCCGGGATCAAGGAGGAGACCCAGTACTTC	CASSPLPGIKEETQYF
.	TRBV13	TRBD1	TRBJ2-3	TGTGCCAGCAGCTTCCGGGACAGGGGGCGCGATACGCAGTATTTT	CASSFRDRGRDTQYF
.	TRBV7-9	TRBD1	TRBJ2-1	TGTGCCAGCAGCACAGGGACAGGGACCCACAATGAGCAGTTCTTC	CASSTGTGTHNEQFF
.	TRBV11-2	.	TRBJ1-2	TGTGCCAGCAGCTTAGGACTAGTTTATAACTATGGCTACACCTTC	CASSLGLVYNYGYTF
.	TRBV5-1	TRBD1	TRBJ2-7	TGCGCCAGCAGCTTGTGGACAGGGGAGAACGAGCAGTACTTC	CASSLWTGENEQYF
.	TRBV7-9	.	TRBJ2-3	TGTGCCAGCAGTCGCGGACAGCAAAGCACAGATACGCAGTATTTT	CASSRGQQSTDTQYF
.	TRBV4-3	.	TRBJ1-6	TGCGCCAGCAGCCAAGACAGGGGAGATAATTCACCCCTCCACTTT	CASSQDRGDNSPLHF
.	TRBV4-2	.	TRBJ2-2	TGTGCCAGCAGCCAAGAGTATGGGAGTCGGGGCACCGGGGAGCTGTTTTTT	CASSQEYGSRGTGELFF
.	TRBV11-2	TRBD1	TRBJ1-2	TGTGCCAGCAGCTTGCTCGGACAGGGGGATTATGGCTACACCTTC	CASSLLGQGDYGYTF